One sample yielded the 19 T cell receptor beta chains listed below, sequenced in a study of blood T cell repertoires in COVID-19. Assay used: immunoSEQ multiplex PCR; TCRdb lists only in-frame clones, some missing. Of fewer than 350,000 clones listed, around 90% are singletons. Sequenced input: PBMCs or T cells enriched from blood (not recorded which). Source of these receptors: a man between 60 and 75 years old who had recovered from COVID-19.

The chain carries TRBV6-5 and TRBJ2-3, with D unresolved. Germline-derived CDR1 and CDR2 are MNHEY and SVGAGI. Trimming removed 9 bases from V and 6 bases from J, with 7 bases in between. This CDR3 has 10 residues. DNA of the CDR3: TGTGCCAGTTTGGGCGATACGCAGTATTTT. Encoded protein: CASLGDTQYF.

The chain uses TRBV7-9 and TRBJ1-3; D gene ambiguous. Germline loops: CDR1 SEHNR, CDR2 FQNEAQ (reference sequence). This CDR3 contains 13 residues. The ends were cut back, 5 bases at V and 8 bases at J, with 13 bases in the middle. This CDR3 is CASSRPNRDTIYF. In DNA form, the CDR3 reads TGTGCCAGCAGCCGACCAAACCGGGACACCATATATTTT.

The chain recombines TRBV28 with TRBJ1-1; TRBD1 agrees at 7 bases. CDR3 length equals 17 residues. The ends lost 4 bases at V and 0 bases at J; junction bases unmatched: 11. Germline CDR1 reads MDHEN; CDR2 reads SYDVKM. The CDR3 sequence: CASSSAGQVPMNTEAFF. The CDR3 region has the DNA TGTGCCAGCAGTTCGGCTGGACAGGTGCCCATGAACACTGAAGCTTTCTTT. Based on the CDR3 plus reference TRBV28 and TRBJ1-1, the full variable domain is DVKVTQSSRYLVKRTGEKVFLECVQDMDHENMFWYRQDPGLGLRLIYFSYDVKMKEKGDIPEGYSVSREKKERFSLILESASTNQTSMYLCASSSAGQVPMNTEAFFGQGTRLTVV.

This clone was seen only a few times. The CDR3 loop reads CASSYRVRDLNQPQHF. As DNA, the CDR3 is TGTGCCAGCAGTTACAGGGTCAGGGATCTCAATCAGCCCCAGCATTTT. This chain uses TRBV6-2 or TRBV6-3 with TRBJ1-5, with D perhaps matching TRBD1 (5 bases). The V end was cut by 2 bases, the J end by 3 bases, with 14 bases between. Germline V gene sequence: CDR1 MNHEY, CDR2 SVGEGT. The CDR3 totals 16 residues.

The chain is built from TRBV5-4 and TRBJ2-1; the D gene is possibly TRBD2 (5 bases). From germline, CDR1 is SGHNT and CDR2 YYREEE (reference sequence). V shed 0 bases and J shed 5 bases, with 15 bases lying between them. The CDR3 has 16 amino acids. The CDR3 coding sequence is TGTGCCAGCAGCTTGGGACTACCCTCGGGCAACAATGAGCAGTTCTTC. Encoded protein: CASSLGLPSGNNEQFF.

This chain links TRBV9 with TRBJ2-3; 9 bases line up with TRBD1. J gave up 11 bases and V 0 bases, and 19 bases lay outside the gene matches. The CDR3 loop spans 18 amino acids. Germline V gene sequence: CDR1 SGDLS, CDR2 YYNGEE. CDR3 region: CASSVAPPGQGIGSVQYF. The CDR3 DNA reads TGTGCCAGCAGCGTAGCTCCACCTGGACAGGGGATTGGGAGTGTGCAGTATTTT.

The J gene is TRBJ2-2, the V gene TRBV20-1, with a possible D match to TRBD1 (5 bases). CDR1 is DFQATT, CDR2 SNEGSKA, per germline (reference sequence). This CDR3 has 14 amino acids. V gave up 3 bases and J gave up 7 bases, with 15 bases separating them. The CDR3 coding sequence is TGCAGTGCTAGTCATCCAGGGCTGGGCGGGGAGCTGTTTTTT. It specifies CSASHPGLGGELFF.

The rearrangement links TRBV25-1 to TRBJ2-2; the match to TRBD1 covers 9 bases. The CDR3 totals 17 residues. CDR1 and CDR2 from the germline V gene are MGHDK and SYGVNS. Losses at the gene ends were 0 bases for V and 2 bases for J; bases not matched to a gene: 4. CDR3 nucleotide sequence: TGTGCCAGCAGTGAATATGGGGGACAGGGAAACACCGGGGAGCTGTTTTTT. Translated: CASSEYGGQGNTGELFF.

This clone has only a few counts. The gene calls are TRBV24-1 and TRBJ1-1, with 7 positions matching TRBD1. Germline V gene lookup returns CDR1 KGHDR and CDR2 SFDVKD. Losses at the gene ends were 3 bases for V and 2 bases for J; bases not matched to a gene: 5. CDR3 size: 15 residues. CDR3 region: CATSDTGQRNTEAFF. CDR3 bases: TGTGCCACCAGTGATACGGGACAGCGCAACACTGAAGCTTTCTTT.

This sequence joins TRBV7-3 and TRBJ2-2; D gene unclear. Germline assignment: CDR1 SGHTA and CDR2 FQGTGA. The V end was cut by 2 bases, the J end by 6 bases, with 10 bases between. This CDR3 is built from 14 residues. The CDR3 bases are TGTGCCAGCAGCTTAGGTGGCTTTCCCGGGGAGCTGTTTTTT. Protein product: CASSLGGFPGELFF.

The chain combines TRBV27 with TRBJ2-5; 7 nucleotides agree with TRBD2. Germline CDR1 and CDR2: MNHEY and SMNVEV (reference sequence). CDR3 size: 15 residues. With V trimmed by 3 bases and J by 5 bases, 9 bases remained unmatched. CDR3 region: CASSFRTGAGETQYF. As DNA, the CDR3 is TGTGCCAGCAGTTTTAGAACGGGAGCGGGGGAGACCCAGTACTTC.

CDR3 loop: CSVGVGVSYGYTF. CDR3 sequence (DNA): TGCAGCGTTGGCGTCGGGGTATCCTATGGCTACACCTTC. The V call is TRBV29-1, the J call TRBJ1-2; D gene uncertain. CDR1 and CDR2 from the germline V gene are SQVTM and ANQGSEA. The CDR3 contains 13 residues. Trimming removed 4 bases from V and 4 bases from J, with 13 bases in between.

This chain uses TRBV7-2 with TRBJ1-5; possible D gene TRBD1, 5 bases. From germline, CDR1 is SGHTA and CDR2 FQGNSA. Trimming pared 2 bases from V and 7 bases from J, leaving 12 bases between. CDR3 size: 14 residues. Here the CDR3 reads CASSLRGLDQPQHF. CDR3 bases: TGTGCCAGCAGCTTAAGGGGCCTTGACCAGCCCCAGCATTTT.

CDR3 DNA sequence: TGTGCCAGCAGTACCACCGGGGTAGGCAATCAGCCCCAGCATTTT. Translated: CASSTTGVGNQPQHF. V is TRBV6-5 and J is TRBJ1-5; no definite D call. V lost 5 bases and J 2 bases, leaving 13 bases between the germline ends. Germline CDR1 reads MNHEY; CDR2 reads SVGAGI. The CDR3 spans 15 residues.

CDR3 DNA sequence: TGTGCCAGTAGTTCGCAGGGGAACACTGAAGCTTTCTTT. This gives the protein CASSSQGNTEAFF. The V call is TRBV19, the J call TRBJ1-1; TRBD1 is a possible D gene (5 bases). The length of the CDR3 is 13 residues. Trimming pared 5 bases from V and 1 base from J, leaving 8 bases between. Germline V gene sequence: CDR1 LNHDA, CDR2 SQIVND (reference sequence).

The table lists this clone with a count of one. This rearrangement joins TRBV18 to TRBJ1-3; the D gene is possibly TRBD1 (6 bases). V was pared by 3 bases and J by 0 bases, with 9 bases between. The CDR3 has 15 residues. Germline-derived CDR1 and CDR2 are KGHSH and LQKENI. The CDR3 loop reads CASSPQGTSGNTIYF. For the CDR3, the DNA is TGTGCCAGCTCACCCCAGGGGACCTCTGGAAACACCATATATTTT.

This clone is a singleton in its sample. This sequence joins TRBV19 and TRBJ2-3; 12 bases fit TRBD2. The V gene end was trimmed by 3 bases and the J gene end by 0 bases; junction bases not matched to a gene: 13. CDR3 size: 20 residues. Germline values: CDR1 LNHDA, CDR2 SQIVND (reference sequence). The CDR3 sequence: CASSIRGLGLAGSSTDTQYF. The CDR3 DNA sequence: TGTGCCAGTAGTATTCGTGGCCTGGGACTAGCGGGTAGTAGCACAGATACGCAGTATTTT. The variable domain in full, completed from reference TRBV19 and TRBJ2-3, reads DGGITQSPKYLFRKEGQNVTLSCEQNLNHDAMYWYRQDPGQGLRLIYYSQIVNDFQKGDIAEGYSVSREKKESFPLTVTSAQKNPTAFYLCASSIRGLGLAGSSTDTQYFGPGTRLTVL.

The chain links TRBV2 to TRBJ2-5; possibly TRBD1 for D (6 bases). Looked up from germline, CDR1 is SNHLY and CDR2 is FYNNEI. The CDR3 has 11 residues. Trimming stripped 7 bases from V and 4 bases from J, with 7 bases between. The CDR3 nucleotides read TGTGCCAGCAACAGGGTAGAGACCCAGTACTTC. Amino acid sequence: CASNRVETQYF.

The CDR3 here is CASSTTPGTGGYNEQFF. As DNA, the CDR3 is TGTGCCAGCAGTACTACTCCCGGGACAGGGGGCTACAATGAGCAGTTCTTC. The chain carries TRBV6-2 or TRBV6-3 and TRBJ2-1; 11 bases align to TRBD1. The CDR3 is 17 amino acids. The junction had 9 bases not matched to a gene; V was cut back by 5 bases and J by 3 bases. Germline V gene sequence: CDR1 MNHEY, CDR2 SVGEGT.